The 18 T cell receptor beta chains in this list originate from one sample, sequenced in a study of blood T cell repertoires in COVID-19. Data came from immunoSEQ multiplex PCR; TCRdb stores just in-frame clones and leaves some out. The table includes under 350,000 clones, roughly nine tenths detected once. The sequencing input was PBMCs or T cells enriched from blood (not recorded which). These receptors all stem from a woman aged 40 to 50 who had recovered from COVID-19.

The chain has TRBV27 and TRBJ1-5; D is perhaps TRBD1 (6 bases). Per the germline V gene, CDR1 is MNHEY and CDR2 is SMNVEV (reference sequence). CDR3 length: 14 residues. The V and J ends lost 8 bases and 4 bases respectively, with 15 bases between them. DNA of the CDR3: TGTGCCAGCCGTTCCCAAACAGGGAATCAGCCCCAGCATTTT. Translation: CASRSQTGNQPQHF.

CDR3 in DNA: TGCGCCAGCAGCCAAGCCCAGGTTAATTCACCCCTCCACTTT. The encoded protein is CASSQAQVNSPLHF. The genes are TRBV4-1 and TRBJ1-6; D gene ambiguous. Trimming left V 1 base short and J 6 bases short, with 7 bases between. The CDR3 runs to 14 residues. CDR1 is MGHRA, CDR2 YSYEKL, per germline.

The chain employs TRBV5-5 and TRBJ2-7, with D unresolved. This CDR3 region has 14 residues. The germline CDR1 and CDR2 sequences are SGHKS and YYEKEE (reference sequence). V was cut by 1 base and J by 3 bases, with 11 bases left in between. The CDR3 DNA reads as TGTGCCAGCAGCTTGATACAGTTCAGCTACGAGCAGTACTTC. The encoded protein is CASSLIQFSYEQYF.

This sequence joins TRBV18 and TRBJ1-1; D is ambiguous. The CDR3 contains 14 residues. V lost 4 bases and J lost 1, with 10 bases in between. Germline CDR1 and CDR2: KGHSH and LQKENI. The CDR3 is CASSLSNGNTEAFF. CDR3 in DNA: TGTGCCAGCTCACTATCGAACGGGAACACTGAAGCTTTCTTT.

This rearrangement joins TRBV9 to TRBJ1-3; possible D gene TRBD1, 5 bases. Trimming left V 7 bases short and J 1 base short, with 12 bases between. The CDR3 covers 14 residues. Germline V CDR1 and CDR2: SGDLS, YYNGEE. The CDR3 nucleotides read TGTGCCAGCGGTCGTCAGGGATCTGGAAACACCATATATTTT. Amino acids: CASGRQGSGNTIYF.

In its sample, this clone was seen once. CDR3 residues: CASSPGRYGYTF. DNA of the CDR3: TGTGCCAGCAGTCCGGGTAGATATGGCTACACCTTC. The chain recombines TRBV12-3 or TRBV12-4 with TRBJ1-2; D gene ambiguous. Trimming shortened V by 5 bases and J by 5 bases, and 9 bases separated the two germline ends. The CDR3 covers 12 residues.

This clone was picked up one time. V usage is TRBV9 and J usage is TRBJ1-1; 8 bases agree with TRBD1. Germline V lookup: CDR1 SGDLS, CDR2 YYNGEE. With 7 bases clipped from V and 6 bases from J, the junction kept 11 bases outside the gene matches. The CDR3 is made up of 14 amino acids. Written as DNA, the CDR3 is TGTGCCAGCGGTAGACAGGGGAGTATCCCTGAAGCTTTCTTT. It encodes CASGRQGSIPEAFF.

The CDR3 DNA sequence: TGTGCCAACATTTACAGGGAAGCTAACTATGGCTACACCTTC. Its translation is CANIYREANYGYTF. The chain has TRBV6-4 and TRBJ1-2, with D possibly matching TRBD1 (6 bases). The CDR3 sequence is 14 residues long. V was pared by 10 bases and J by 0 bases, with 15 bases between. Looked up from germline, CDR1 is MRHNA and CDR2 is SNTAGT.

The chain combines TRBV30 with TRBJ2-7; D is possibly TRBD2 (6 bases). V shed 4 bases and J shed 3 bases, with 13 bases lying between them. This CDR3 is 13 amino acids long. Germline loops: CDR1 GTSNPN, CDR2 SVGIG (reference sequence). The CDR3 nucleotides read TGTGCCTGGATTGGTGCGGGGATCTACGAGCAGTACTTC. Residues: CAWIGAGIYEQYF.

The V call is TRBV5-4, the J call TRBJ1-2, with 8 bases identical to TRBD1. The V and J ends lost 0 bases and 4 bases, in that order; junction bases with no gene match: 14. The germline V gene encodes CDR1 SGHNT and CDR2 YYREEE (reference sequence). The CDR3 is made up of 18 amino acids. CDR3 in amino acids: CASSLAATVGQGAYGYTF. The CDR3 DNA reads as TGTGCCAGCAGCTTGGCCGCTACCGTCGGGCAGGGGGCCTATGGCTACACCTTC.

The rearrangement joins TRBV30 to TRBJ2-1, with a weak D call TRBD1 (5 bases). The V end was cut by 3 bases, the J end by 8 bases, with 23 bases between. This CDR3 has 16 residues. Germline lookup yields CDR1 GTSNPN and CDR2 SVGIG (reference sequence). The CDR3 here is CAWRGQRPGGVDEQFF. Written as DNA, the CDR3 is TGTGCCTGGAGGGGGCAAAGGCCAGGTGGGGTTGATGAGCAGTTCTTC.

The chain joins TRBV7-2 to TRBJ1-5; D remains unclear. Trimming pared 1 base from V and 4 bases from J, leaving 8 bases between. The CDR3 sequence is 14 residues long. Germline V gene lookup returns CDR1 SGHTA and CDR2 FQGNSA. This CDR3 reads CASSLGGPNQPQHF. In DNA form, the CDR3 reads TGTGCCAGCAGCTTAGGCGGTCCGAATCAGCCCCAGCATTTT.

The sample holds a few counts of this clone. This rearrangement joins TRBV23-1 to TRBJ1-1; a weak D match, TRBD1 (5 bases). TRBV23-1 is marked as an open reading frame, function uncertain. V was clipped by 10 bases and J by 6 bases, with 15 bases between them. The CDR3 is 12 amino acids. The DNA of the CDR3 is TGCGCCATCGGGGGGTGGCACGCTGAAGCTTTCTTT. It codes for CAIGGWHAEAFF.

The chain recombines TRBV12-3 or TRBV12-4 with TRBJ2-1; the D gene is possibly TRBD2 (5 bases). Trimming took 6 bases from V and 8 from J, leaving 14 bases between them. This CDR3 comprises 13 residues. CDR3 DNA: TGTGCCAGCAGCCGAGAACTAGGCCATGAGCAGTTCTTC. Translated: CASSRELGHEQFF.

The CDR3 bases are TGTGCCAGCAGGGGACTAGCGGCTCAAGAGACCCAGTACTTC. This encodes CASRGLAAQETQYF. V usage is TRBV27 and J usage is TRBJ2-5; 11 positions match TRBD2. The junction had 2 bases not matched to a gene; V was cut back by 6 bases and J by 2 bases. The CDR3 length is 14 residues. Germline V gives CDR1 MNHEY, CDR2 SMNVEV (reference sequence).

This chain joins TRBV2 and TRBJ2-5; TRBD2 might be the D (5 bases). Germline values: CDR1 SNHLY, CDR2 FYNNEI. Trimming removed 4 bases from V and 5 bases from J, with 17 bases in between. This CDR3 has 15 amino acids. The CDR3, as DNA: TGTGCCAGCAGTGGTGGCGGGCCTCTTGTGGAGACCCAGTACTTC. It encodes CASSGGGPLVETQYF.

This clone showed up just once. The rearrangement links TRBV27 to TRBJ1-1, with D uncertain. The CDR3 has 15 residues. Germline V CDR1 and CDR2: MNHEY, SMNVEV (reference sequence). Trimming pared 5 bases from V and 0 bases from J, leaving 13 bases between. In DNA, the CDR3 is TGTGCCAGCAGTCCCGGTCGTCTCATGAACACTGAAGCTTTCTTT. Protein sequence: CASSPGRLMNTEAFF.

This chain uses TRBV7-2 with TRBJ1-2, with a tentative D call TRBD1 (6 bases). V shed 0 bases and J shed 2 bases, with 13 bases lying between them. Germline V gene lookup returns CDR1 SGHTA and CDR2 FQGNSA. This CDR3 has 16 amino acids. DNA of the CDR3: TGTGCCAGCAGCTTAGCGTATCGGCAGGGGAACTATGGCTACACCTTC. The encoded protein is CASSLAYRQGNYGYTF.